One and the same sample provided the 16 T cell receptor beta chains below, sequenced in a study of identical twins. TCRdb re-called the 5' RACE reads with MiXCR, one entry per CDR3 protein. The sample has roughly 770,000 distinct CDR3 sequences, 18% seen once. The same specimen was also included in a second study, on T cells expressing NK-cell markers.

The source material was PBMCs. These receptors were collected from a woman between 18 and 30 years old in good health.

This clonotype was observed a handful of times. V and J are TRBV11-2 and TRBJ2-2; 10 positions agree with TRBD2. CDR3 length equals 18 residues. CDR1 is SGHAT, CDR2 FQNNGV, per germline. The ends lost 3 bases at V and 3 bases at J; junction bases unmatched: 10. The CDR3 spells CASSFLRLAGADTGELFF. CDR3 DNA: TGTGCCAGCAGCTTCCTTCGCCTAGCGGGGGCCGACACCGGGGAGCTGTTTTTT.

The count of this clonotype is one. The chain joins TRBV7-6 to TRBJ2-1, with 8 bases aligning to TRBD2. Germline CDR1 and CDR2: SGHVS and FNYEAQ. The CDR3 totals 16 residues. The ends lost 7 bases at V and 4 bases at J; junction bases unmatched: 12. DNA for the CDR3: TGTGCCAGCACTAAGACCGGGGGGGCGGGTTACAATGAGCAGTTCTTC. Encoded protein: CASTKTGGAGYNEQFF.

This clonotype was recorded a few times. At one boundary the junction diverges from the germline segment, which might be a read error. The chain links TRBV18 to TRBJ2-1; D is ambiguous. Germline V CDR1 and CDR2: KGHSH, LQKENI. This CDR3 is 12 amino acids long. CDR3 DNA sequence: TGTGCCAGCTCCCCACTGGGTACCTCGCAGTTCTTC. Encoded protein: CASSPLGTSQFF.

Only a few counts were recorded for this clonotype. The chain has TRBV4-3 and TRBJ2-7; D is ambiguous. The ends were cut back, 1 base at V and 7 bases at J, with 14 bases in the middle. This CDR3 comprises 14 residues. CDR1 LGHNA and CDR2 YSLEER come from the germline V gene. For the CDR3, the DNA is TGCGCCAGCAGCCAAGGGAGAGGCTGGGGAGAGCAGTACTTC. Its translation: CASSQGRGWGEQYF.

The genes are TRBV7-9 and TRBJ2-3; TRBD2 aligns across 8 bases. Germline CDR1 SEHNR, CDR2 FQNEAQ (reference sequence). The CDR3 sequence is 16 residues long. The J segment lost 8 bases and the V segment lost 2 bases, leaving 12 bases of the junction unmatched. In DNA, the CDR3 is TGTGCCAGCAGCTTAATCACACCCACAGCGGGGGCTACGCAGTATTTT. This encodes CASSLITPTAGATQYF.

V is TRBV12-3 or TRBV12-4 and J is TRBJ2-7; the D gene could be TRBD1 or TRBD2 (5 bases each). The CDR3 spans 14 residues. Trimming pared 4 bases from V and 3 bases from J, leaving 13 bases between. The CDR3 reads CASSWVGAGYEQYF. The CDR3 region has the DNA TGTGCCAGCAGTTGGGTCGGGGCGGGCTACGAGCAGTACTTC.

This sequence joins TRBV18 and TRBJ2-7; perhaps TRBD2 as D (6 bases). V dropped 6 bases and J dropped 7 bases, with 13 bases sitting between them. Looked up from germline, CDR1 is KGHSH and CDR2 is LQKENI. The CDR3 runs to 12 residues. The CDR3 sequence is CASSQGGEEQYF. The CDR3 bases are TGTGCCAGCTCCCAAGGCGGGGAGGAGCAGTACTTC. Supplemented by reference TRBV18 and TRBJ2-7, the full variable domain reads NAGVMQNPRHLVRRRGQEARLRCSPMKGHSHVYWYRQLPEEGLKFMVYLQKENIIDESGMPKERFSAEFPKEGPSILRIQQVVRGDSAAYFCASSQGGEEQYFGPGTRLTVT.

On this clonotype: This may stem from a read error, because a much larger clone lies one nucleotide away. This chain connects TRBV6-5 to TRBJ2-2; 7 bases map to TRBD1. From germline, CDR1 is MNHEY and CDR2 SVGAGI. This CDR3 spans 12 amino acids. The CDR3 reads CVSRTGAGELFF. CDR3 bases: TGTGTCAGCAGAACAGGGGCCGGGGAGCTGTTTTTT.

The table lists this clonotype with a few counts. V usage is TRBV12-3 or TRBV12-4 and J usage is TRBJ2-7, with D unresolved. The V end lost 4 bases, the J end lost 5 bases, and 15 bases lay between the germline ends. This CDR3 region has 14 residues. CDR3 sequence reads: CASSSAIRTNEQYF. The CDR3 DNA is TGTGCCAGCAGTTCCGCCATCAGGACGAACGAGCAGTACTTC.

This chain joins TRBV12-3 or TRBV12-4 and TRBJ2-2; 7 nucleotides align to TRBD2. The length of the CDR3 is 18 residues. V was clipped by 0 bases and J by 4 bases; unmatched bases: 11. The CDR3 DNA follows: TGTGCCAGCAGTTTAGCGCGTAGTAGCGGGTCGGTCACCGGGGAGCTGTTTTTT. Amino acid sequence: CASSLARSSGSVTGELFF.

This clonotype has a handful of counts. The CDR3 loop is CASSKGPGLNTEAFF. CDR3 DNA sequence: TGTGCCAGCAGCAAGGGGCCGGGTTTAAACACTGAAGCTTTCTTT. This chain uses TRBV21-1 with TRBJ1-1; no DNA check was done on the table's D call, TRBD1. TRBV21-1 is noted as a pseudogene. The CDR3 runs to 15 residues.

The chain employs TRBV10-2 and TRBJ2-1; tentatively, D is TRBD2 (6 bases). The CDR3 is 14 residues long. Trimming pared 6 bases from V and 5 bases from J, leaving 14 bases between. Germline CDR1 and CDR2: WSHSY and SAAADI. The CDR3 loop is CASSDTVADNEQFF. CDR3 DNA sequence: TGCGCCAGCAGCGATACCGTAGCGGACAATGAGCAGTTCTTC.

This clonotype was counted at least ten times. The chain joins TRBV12-3 or TRBV12-4 to TRBJ2-7, with 9 bases aligning to TRBD1. The CDR3 contains 14 residues. V shed 5 bases and J 6 bases; nucleotides not matched to a gene: 8. The CDR3 nucleotides read TGTGCCAGCAGTCTCCGGGACAGGGAAGGCGAGCAGTACTTC. It yields the protein CASSLRDREGEQYF.

This rearrangement joins TRBV19 to TRBJ2-4; 11 nucleotides agree with TRBD2. Germline CDR1 and CDR2: LNHDA and SQIVND (reference sequence). This CDR3 contains 16 residues. J gave up 4 bases and V 5 bases, and 7 bases lay outside the gene matches. Here the CDR3 reads CASSYGTSGTKNIQYF. For the CDR3, the DNA is TGTGCCAGTAGTTACGGGACTAGCGGAACTAAAAACATTCAGTACTTC.

This clonotype was found a few times. V and J are TRBV5-1 and TRBJ2-6; a weak D match, TRBD1 (5 bases). Germline V gives CDR1 SGHRS, CDR2 YFSETQ. Between the trimmed V and J ends, which lost 0 bases and 0 bases, there was a span of 7 bases. This CDR3 contains 16 residues. The CDR3 nucleotides are TGCGCCAGCAGCTTGGACAGGCTCTCTGGGGCCAACGTCCTGACTTTC. Its translation is CASSLDRLSGANVLTF.

This clonotype was counted a few times. The chain is built from TRBV7-9 and TRBJ1-1; the D is unclear. The V gene lost 5 bases and the J gene lost 11 bases, with 12 bases spanning the gap. Per germline, CDR1 SEHNR and CDR2 FQNEAQ (reference sequence). CDR3 length: 11 residues. The CDR3 DNA reads as TGTGCCAGCAGCGAGAGCCGGGTGGCTTTCTTT. Its protein product is CASSESRVAFF.